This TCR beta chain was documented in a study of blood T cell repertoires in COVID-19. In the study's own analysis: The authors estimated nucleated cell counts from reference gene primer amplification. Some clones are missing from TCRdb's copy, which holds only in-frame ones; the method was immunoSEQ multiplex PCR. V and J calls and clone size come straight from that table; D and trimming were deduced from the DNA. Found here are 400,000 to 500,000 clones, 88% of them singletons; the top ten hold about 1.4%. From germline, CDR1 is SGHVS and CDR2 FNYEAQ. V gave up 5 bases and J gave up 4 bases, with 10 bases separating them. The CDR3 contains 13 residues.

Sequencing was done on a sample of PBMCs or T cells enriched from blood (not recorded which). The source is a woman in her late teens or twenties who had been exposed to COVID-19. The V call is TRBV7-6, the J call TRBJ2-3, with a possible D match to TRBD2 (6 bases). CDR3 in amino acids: CASSQDYSDTQYF. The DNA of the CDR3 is TGTGCCAGCAGCCAGGACTACTCAGATACGCAGTATTTT.